These 7 T cell receptor beta chains originate from one sample sequenced in a study of vaccination and CD4 T cells after COVID-19. These receptors are not linked to any known antigen. Cultured CD4+ T-cell DNA underwent Oncomine TCR Beta short-read sequencing. TCRdb processed the PCR reads anew with MiXCR; each CDR3 protein has one entry. The table includes 4,000 to 5,000 distinct CDR3 sequences, roughly two thirds detected once. Treatment meaning: roughly nine-day PBMC culture with coronavirus spike peptide pools or control peptides (ViraFEST assay). CD4+ T lymphocytes from the unexposed donor were collected before the COVID-19 pandemic (2011-2018). Sequenced input: CD4+ T cells from blood, cultured in vitro. The source of these receptors is a human donor in good health.

This clonotype was observed a handful of times. The rearrangement uses TRBV6-1 and TRBJ1-2, with D possibly TRBD1 on 5 matching bases. The CDR3 sequence is 13 residues long. The germline CDR1 and CDR2 sequences are MNHNS and SASEGT. V was shortened by 6 bases and J by 7 bases, with 15 bases between the two germline ends. This CDR3 is CASSPTQGSGYTF. The CDR3 DNA sequence: TGTGCCAGCAGCCCTACTCAGGGAAGTGGCTACACCTTC.

This rearrangement joins TRBV20-1 to TRBJ2-1; tentative D call: TRBD2 (6 bases). Germline loops: CDR1 DFQATT, CDR2 SNEGSKA (reference sequence). The CDR3 extends over 15 amino acids. The ends were cut back, 0 bases at V and 3 bases at J, with 12 bases in the middle. The CDR3 sequence: CSARDLAGSYNEQFF. CDR3 nucleotide sequence: TGCAGTGCTAGAGATCTTGCGGGGAGCTACAATGAGCAGTTCTTC.

V is TRBV7-2 and J is TRBJ1-6; D gene ambiguous. From germline, CDR1 is SGHTA and CDR2 FQGNSA. The germline V and J ends were trimmed by 5 bases and 6 bases, with 8 bases remaining between them. This CDR3 is 13 amino acids long. The CDR3 region is CASSLSFNSPLHF. The DNA of the CDR3 is TGTGCCAGCAGCCTATCTTTTAATTCACCCCTCCACTTT.

V is TRBV20-1 and J is TRBJ2-2; D perhaps matches TRBD2 (6 bases). V lost 6 bases to trimming and J lost 4 bases, with 15 bases between them. The CDR3 spans 14 residues. Germline V lookup: CDR1 DFQATT, CDR2 SNEGSKA (reference sequence). CDR3 nucleotides: TGCAGTGCCTGGGACTTACGGGGCACCGGGGAGCTGTTTTTT. Amino acid sequence: CSAWDLRGTGELFF.

On this clonotype itself: An end of the junction does not agree with germline; a read error may underlie this. This rearrangement joins TRBV5-1 to TRBJ2-7, with D perhaps TRBD1 (5 bases). The CDR3 totals 15 residues. Germline V gene sequence: CDR1 SGHRS, CDR2 YFSETQ. The CDR3: CVSSPLGRRNYEQYF. As DNA, the CDR3 is TGCGTCAGCAGTCCCTTGGGGCGGCGGAACTACGAGCAGTACTTC.

The chain has TRBV28 and TRBJ1-1; 11 bases agree with TRBD1. V was pared by 4 bases and J by 3 bases, with 7 bases of the junction left unmatched. Per germline, CDR1 MDHEN and CDR2 SYDVKM. This CDR3 comprises 16 residues. CDR3 DNA sequence: TGTGCCAGCAGTTCCCGGGACAGGGGGTATTACACTGAAGCTTTCTTT. It codes for CASSSRDRGYYTEAFF.

The chain links TRBV6-2 or TRBV6-3 to TRBJ2-1, with D uncertain. From germline, CDR1 is MNHEY and CDR2 SVGEGT. Trimming pared 5 bases from V and 6 bases from J, leaving 11 bases between. The CDR3 contains 13 residues. Written as DNA, the CDR3 is TGTGCCAGCAGTAGACCTCCGACCAATGAGCAGTTCTTC. This codes for CASSRPPTNEQFF.